This T cell receptor beta chain was retrieved from a study of blood T cell repertoires in COVID-19. Trimming removed 5 bases from V and 0 bases from J; junction bases left unmatched: 5. CDR3 length: 16 residues. The germline gives CDR1 SGHTA, CDR2 FQGNSA. Sequencing used immunoSEQ multiplex PCR; TCRdb keeps in-frame clones, though not all of them. The table includes 75,000 to 100,000 clones, around nine tenths detected once. This clonotype was sampled from a human donor in a cohort sampled during active COVID-19. The specimen sequenced was peripheral blood. This chain links TRBV7-2 with TRBJ2-3, with 10 bases identical to TRBD2. For the CDR3, the DNA is TGTGCCAGCAGCCTCCCGGGACTAGCGAGCACAGATACGCAGTATTTT. Translating gives CASSLPGLASTDTQYF.